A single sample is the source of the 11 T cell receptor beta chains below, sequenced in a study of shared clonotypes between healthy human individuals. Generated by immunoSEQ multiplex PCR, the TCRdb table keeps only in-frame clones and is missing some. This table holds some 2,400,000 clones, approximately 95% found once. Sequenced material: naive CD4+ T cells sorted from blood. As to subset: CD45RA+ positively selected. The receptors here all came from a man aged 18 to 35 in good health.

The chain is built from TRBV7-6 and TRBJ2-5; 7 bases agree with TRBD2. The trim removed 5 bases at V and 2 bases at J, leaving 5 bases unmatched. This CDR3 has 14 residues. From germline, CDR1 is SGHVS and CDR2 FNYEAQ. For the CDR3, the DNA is TGTGCCAGCAGCCCGAGGACTAGGCAAGAGACCCAGTACTTC. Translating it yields CASSPRTRQETQYF.

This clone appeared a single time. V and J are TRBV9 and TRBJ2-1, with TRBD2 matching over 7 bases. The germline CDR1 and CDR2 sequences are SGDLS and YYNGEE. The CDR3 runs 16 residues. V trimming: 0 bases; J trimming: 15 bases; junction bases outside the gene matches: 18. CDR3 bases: TGTGCCAGCAGCGTAGGGGTGGGAGGGCCTTCATCCATCAGGTTCTTC. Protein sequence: CASSVGVGGPSSIRFF.

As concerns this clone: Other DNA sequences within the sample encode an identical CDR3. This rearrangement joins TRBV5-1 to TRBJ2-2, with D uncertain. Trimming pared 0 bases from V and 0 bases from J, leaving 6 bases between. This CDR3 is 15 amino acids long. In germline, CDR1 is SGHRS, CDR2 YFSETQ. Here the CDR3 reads CASSLVGANTGELFF. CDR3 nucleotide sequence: TGCGCCAGCAGCTTGGTTGGGGCGAACACCGGGGAGCTGTTTTTT.

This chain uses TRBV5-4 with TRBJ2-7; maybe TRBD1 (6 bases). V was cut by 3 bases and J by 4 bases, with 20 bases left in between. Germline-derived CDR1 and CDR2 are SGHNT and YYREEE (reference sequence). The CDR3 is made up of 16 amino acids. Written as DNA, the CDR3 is TGTGCCAGCAGCTCGCGTATTGGGACATCGGAATACGAGCAGTACTTC. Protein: CASSSRIGTSEYEQYF.

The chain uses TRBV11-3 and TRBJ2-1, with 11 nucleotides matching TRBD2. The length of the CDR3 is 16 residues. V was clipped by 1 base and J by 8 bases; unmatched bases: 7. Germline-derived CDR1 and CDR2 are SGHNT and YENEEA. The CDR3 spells CASSLGLAGGSDEQFF. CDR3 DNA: TGTGCCAGCAGCTTAGGCTTAGCGGGGGGGTCTGATGAGCAGTTCTTC.

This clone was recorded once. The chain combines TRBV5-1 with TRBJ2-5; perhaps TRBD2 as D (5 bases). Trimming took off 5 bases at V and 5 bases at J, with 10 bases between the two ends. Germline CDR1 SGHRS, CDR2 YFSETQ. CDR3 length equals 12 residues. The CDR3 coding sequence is TGCGCCAGCAGGGAGGAGTTTGAGACCCAGTACTTC. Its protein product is CASREEFETQYF.

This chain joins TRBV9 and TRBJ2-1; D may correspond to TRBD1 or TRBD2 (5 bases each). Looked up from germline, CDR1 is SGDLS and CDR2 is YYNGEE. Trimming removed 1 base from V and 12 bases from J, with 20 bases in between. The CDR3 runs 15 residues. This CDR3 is CASSVNSQGVPRQFF. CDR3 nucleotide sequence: TGTGCCAGCAGCGTAAATAGCCAGGGAGTCCCTCGGCAGTTCTTC.

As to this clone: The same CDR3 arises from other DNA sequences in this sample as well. Here the CDR3 reads CASSRDRGVETQYF. In DNA, the CDR3 is TGCGCCAGCAGCCGTGACAGGGGAGTAGAGACCCAGTACTTC. J is TRBJ2-5 and V is TRBV5-1, with 8 bases lining up with TRBD1. V lost 4 bases, J lost 4 bases, and 6 bases stayed unmatched. Germline loops: CDR1 SGHRS, CDR2 YFSETQ. This CDR3 comprises 14 residues.

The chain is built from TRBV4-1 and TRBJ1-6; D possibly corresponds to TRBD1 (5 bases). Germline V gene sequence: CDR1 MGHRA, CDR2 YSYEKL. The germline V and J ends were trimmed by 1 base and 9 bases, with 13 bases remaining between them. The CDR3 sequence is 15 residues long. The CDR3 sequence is CASSQGRGITSPLHF. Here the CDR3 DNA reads TGCGCCAGCAGCCAAGGGCGGGGGATTACTTCACCCCTCCACTTT.

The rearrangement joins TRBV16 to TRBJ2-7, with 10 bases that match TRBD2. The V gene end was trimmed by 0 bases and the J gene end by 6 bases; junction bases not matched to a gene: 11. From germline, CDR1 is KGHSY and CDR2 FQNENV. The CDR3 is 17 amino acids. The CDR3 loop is CASSQSRLAGAGIEQYF. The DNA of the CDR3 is TGTGCCAGCAGCCAATCCCGCCTAGCGGGAGCGGGGATCGAGCAGTACTTC.

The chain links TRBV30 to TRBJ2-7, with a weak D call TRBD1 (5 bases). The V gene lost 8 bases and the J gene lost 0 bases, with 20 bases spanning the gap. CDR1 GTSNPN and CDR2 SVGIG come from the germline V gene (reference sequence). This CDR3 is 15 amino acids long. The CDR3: CALGLKGRSSYEQYF. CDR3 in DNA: TGTGCCCTTGGCCTGAAGGGGCGGAGCTCCTACGAGCAGTACTTC. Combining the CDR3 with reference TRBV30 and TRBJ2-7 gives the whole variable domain SQTIHQWPATLVQPVGSPLSLECTVEGTSNPNLYWYRQAAGRGLQLLFYSVGIGQISSEVPQNLSASRPQDRQFILSSKKLLLSDSGFYLCALGLKGRSSYEQYFGPGTRLTVT.